This paragraph covers one T cell receptor beta chain sequence. Its specificity is unknown. TCRdb itself ran the reads through MiXCR, one entry per CDR3 protein. The sample yields some 500,000 distinct CDR3 sequences, roughly a third seen once. The sample comes from a study of T cell repertoires in cytomegalovirus infection. About the research overall: CMV epitopes in the study were HLA-C-restricted (recently identified) and HLA-B-restricted (well studied). Both CMV infection and a matching HLA type were indicated by public TCR beta signatures.

Study-wide results and limits: It was HLA-C-restricted CMV-specific TCR beta clonotypes that dominated the response ex vivo.

CDR1 is SQVTM, CDR2 ANQGSEA, per germline. The CDR3 length is 14 residues. After removal of 1 base from V and 8 bases from J, the junction contained 8 bases not matched to a gene. The clonotype was recovered from a human donor in good health (CMV status not recorded). Some clones in this sample may be carry-over from other donors' samples. The sequencing here drew on cultured PBMCs, taken from culture after CMV antigen stimulation. The chain employs TRBV29-1 and TRBJ2-1; 7 nucleotides agree with TRBD2. The CDR3 region has the DNA TGCAGCGTTGAAGTGGGAGGGCTCTTCGATGAGCAGTTCTTC. This codes for CSVEVGGLFDEQFF.